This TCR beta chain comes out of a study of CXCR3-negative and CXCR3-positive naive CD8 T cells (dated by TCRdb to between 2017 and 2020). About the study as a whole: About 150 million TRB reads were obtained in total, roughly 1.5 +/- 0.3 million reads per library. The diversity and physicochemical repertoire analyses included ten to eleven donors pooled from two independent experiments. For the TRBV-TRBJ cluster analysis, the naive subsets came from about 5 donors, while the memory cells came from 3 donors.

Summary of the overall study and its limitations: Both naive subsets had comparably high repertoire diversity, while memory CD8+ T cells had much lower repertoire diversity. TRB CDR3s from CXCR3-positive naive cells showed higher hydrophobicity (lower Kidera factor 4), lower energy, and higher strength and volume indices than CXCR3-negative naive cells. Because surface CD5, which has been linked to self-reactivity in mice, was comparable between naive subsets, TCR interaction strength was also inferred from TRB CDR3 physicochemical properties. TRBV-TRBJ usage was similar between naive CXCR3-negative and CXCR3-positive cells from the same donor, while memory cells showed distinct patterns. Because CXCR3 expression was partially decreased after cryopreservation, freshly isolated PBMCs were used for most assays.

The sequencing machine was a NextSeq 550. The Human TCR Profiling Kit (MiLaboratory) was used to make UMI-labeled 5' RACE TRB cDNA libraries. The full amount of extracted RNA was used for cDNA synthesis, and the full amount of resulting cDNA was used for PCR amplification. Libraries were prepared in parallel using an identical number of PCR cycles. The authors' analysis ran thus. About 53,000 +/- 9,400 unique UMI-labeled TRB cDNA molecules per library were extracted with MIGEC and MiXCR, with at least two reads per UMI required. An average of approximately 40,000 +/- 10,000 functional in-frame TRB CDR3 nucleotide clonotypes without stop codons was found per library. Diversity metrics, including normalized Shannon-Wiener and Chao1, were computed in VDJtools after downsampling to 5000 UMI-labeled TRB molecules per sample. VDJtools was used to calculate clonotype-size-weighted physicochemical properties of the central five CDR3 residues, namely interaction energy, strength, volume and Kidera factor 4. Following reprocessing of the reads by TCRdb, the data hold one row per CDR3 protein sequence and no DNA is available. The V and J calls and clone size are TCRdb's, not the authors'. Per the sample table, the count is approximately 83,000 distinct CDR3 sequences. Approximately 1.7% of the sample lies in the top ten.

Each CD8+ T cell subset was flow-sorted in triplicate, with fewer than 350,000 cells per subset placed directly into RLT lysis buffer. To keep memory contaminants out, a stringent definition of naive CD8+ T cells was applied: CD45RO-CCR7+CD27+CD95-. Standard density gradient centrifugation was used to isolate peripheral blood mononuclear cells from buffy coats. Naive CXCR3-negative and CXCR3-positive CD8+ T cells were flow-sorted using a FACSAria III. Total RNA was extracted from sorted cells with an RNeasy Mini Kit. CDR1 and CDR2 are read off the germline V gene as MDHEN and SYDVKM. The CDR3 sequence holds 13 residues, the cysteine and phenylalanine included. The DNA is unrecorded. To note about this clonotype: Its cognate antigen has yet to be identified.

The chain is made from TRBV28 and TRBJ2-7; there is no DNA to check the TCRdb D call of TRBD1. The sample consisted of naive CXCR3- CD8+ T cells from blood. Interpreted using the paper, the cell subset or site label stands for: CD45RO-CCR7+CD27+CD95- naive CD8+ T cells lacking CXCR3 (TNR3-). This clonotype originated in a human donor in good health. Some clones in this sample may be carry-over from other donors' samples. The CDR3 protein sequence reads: CASRSDRGYEQYF.